The 27 T cell receptor beta chains below all came from one sample that was sequenced in a study of blood T cell repertoires in COVID-19. Only in-frame clones appear in the TCRdb table, and some are missing; sequencing was by immunoSEQ multiplex PCR. The data hold roughly 80,000 clones, with around 89% observed a single time. Sequencing used peripheral blood. The receptors originated from an elderly woman with acute or convalescent COVID-19.

In this sample, this clone turned up once. This chain uses TRBV29-1 with TRBJ2-2; perhaps TRBD2 as D (6 bases). CDR1 SQVTM and CDR2 ANQGSEA come from the germline V gene. CDR3 length: 13 amino acids. Trimming took 6 bases from V and 6 from J, leaving 14 bases between them. CDR3 amino acids: CSVRDWGAGELFF. The CDR3 region has the DNA TGCAGCGTAAGGGACTGGGGCGCCGGGGAGCTGTTTTTT.

This clone appeared a single time. The gene calls are TRBV7-2 and TRBJ1-2, with TRBD1 identical over 8 bases. This CDR3 comprises 15 residues. The junction had 6 bases not matched to a gene; V was cut back by 4 bases and J by 2 bases. Per the germline V gene, CDR1 is SGHTA and CDR2 is FQGNSA. The CDR3 loop is CASSSQGALNYGYTF. As DNA, the CDR3 is TGTGCCAGCAGCTCGCAGGGGGCGCTAAACTATGGCTACACCTTC.

The chain combines TRBV2 with TRBJ1-2, with 7 bases aligning to TRBD1. Germline V CDR1 and CDR2: SNHLY, FYNNEI. CDR3 length: 14 residues. V was clipped by 4 bases and J by 2 bases; unmatched bases: 4. The CDR3 loop reads CASSGQGSNYGYTF. The DNA for the CDR3 is TGTGCCAGCAGTGGACAGGGCAGCAACTATGGCTACACCTTC.

This clone was detected once. This chain links TRBV30 with TRBJ2-3; no clear D gene. The CDR3 loop spans 12 amino acids. Trimming removed 3 bases from V and 0 bases from J, with 4 bases in between. Germline V gene lookup returns CDR1 GTSNPN and CDR2 SVGIG (reference sequence). The CDR3 DNA sequence: TGTGCCTGGAGCCCTAGCACAGATACGCAGTATTTT. Its protein is CAWSPSTDTQYF.

This chain uses TRBV5-6 with TRBJ2-4, with 7 bases identical to TRBD1. Germline loops: CDR1 SGHDT, CDR2 YYEEEE. The length of the CDR3 is 18 residues. V shed 4 bases, J shed 1 base, and the junction held 14 bases outside the gene matches. CDR3: CASSLPAEQGRAKNIQYF. The CDR3 DNA follows: TGTGCCAGCAGCCTGCCCGCGGAACAGGGGCGGGCCAAAAACATTCAGTACTTC.

The CDR3 DNA is TGTGCCAGCAGCCAAACGGGGGCCAAAAACATTCAGTACTTC. Its translation: CASSQTGAKNIQYF. This rearrangement joins TRBV3-1 (or the pseudogene TRBV3-2) to TRBJ2-4, with a tentative D call TRBD2 (5 bases). CDR3 length equals 14 residues. V dropped 2 bases and J dropped 1 base, with 6 bases sitting between them. Germline V gives CDR1 LGHDT, CDR2 YNNKEL (reference sequence).

V and J are TRBV30 and TRBJ2-7; possibly TRBD1 for D (6 bases). Deletions cut 3 bases from V and 1 base from J, with 16 bases between. CDR1 is GTSNPN and CDR2 is SVGIG in the germline V gene (reference sequence). This CDR3 has 15 residues. This chain's CDR3 is CAWSKQGPMSYEQYF. Written as DNA, the CDR3 is TGTGCCTGGAGCAAACAGGGCCCCATGTCCTACGAGCAGTACTTC.

The V and J genes are TRBV18 and TRBJ2-6; 9 bases align to TRBD1. The germline V gene has CDR1 KGHSH and CDR2 LQKENI. This CDR3 contains 17 residues. The junction had 2 bases not matched to a gene; V was cut back by 0 bases and J by 2 bases. DNA of the CDR3: TGTGCCAGCTCACCACCGGGACAGGGAGCTGGGGCCAACGTCCTGACTTTC. Translation: CASSPPGQGAGANVLTF.

This rearrangement joins TRBV2 to TRBJ2-2; D might be TRBD2 (6 bases). Trimming took off 4 bases at V and 3 bases at J, with 12 bases between the two ends. This CDR3 is built from 15 residues. Germline CDR1 is SNHLY and CDR2 is FYNNEI. CDR3 residues: CASSGGTRYTGELFF. In nucleotides, the CDR3 is TGTGCCAGCAGTGGGGGGACTCGCTACACCGGGGAGCTGTTTTTT.

The V gene is TRBV5-1, the J gene TRBJ1-1; the D is unclear. The CDR3 spans 11 residues. Germline CDR1 is SGHRS and CDR2 is YFSETQ. Trimming took off 4 bases at V and 1 base at J, with 2 bases between the two ends. Written as DNA, the CDR3 is TGCGCCAGCAGCCGGAACACTGAAGCTTTCTTT. It specifies CASSRNTEAFF.

This clone has just one count. CDR3 amino acids: CASSLVAVSQETQYF. The CDR3 bases are TGCGCCAGCAGCTTGGTCGCAGTTTCACAAGAGACCCAGTACTTC. The genes are TRBV5-1 and TRBJ2-5; D not certain. CDR1 and CDR2 (germline): SGHRS, YFSETQ. This CDR3 is 15 amino acids long. The V gene lost 0 bases and the J gene lost 2 bases, with 11 bases spanning the gap.

The chain carries TRBV11-1 and TRBJ2-3; D call uncertain. This CDR3 has 15 amino acids. With 5 bases removed from V and 2 bases from J, the gap between germline ends came to 14 bases. The V gene's germline CDR1 is SGHAT and CDR2 FQDESV (reference sequence). Here the CDR3 DNA reads TGTGCCAGCAGCAGCTCTGGAGCTGACACAGATACGCAGTATTTT. Amino acids: CASSSSGADTDTQYF.

The V call is TRBV5-4, the J call TRBJ2-3; 14 nucleotides agree with TRBD2. V gave up 4 bases and J gave up 1 base; unmatched junction bases: 2. The V gene's germline CDR1 is SGHNT and CDR2 YYREEE (reference sequence). This CDR3 has 16 amino acids. The CDR3 loop reads CASSGGLAGGTDTQYF. The CDR3 DNA reads as TGTGCCAGCAGCGGGGGACTAGCGGGGGGCACAGATACGCAGTATTTT.

The V and J genes are TRBV10-3 and TRBJ2-7, with 7 bases matching TRBD1. The V gene's germline CDR1 is ENHRY and CDR2 SYGVKD. The CDR3 loop spans 12 amino acids. J gave up 2 bases and V 8 bases, and 3 bases lay outside the gene matches. The CDR3 DNA is TGTGCCATCTCCGACAGGGCCTACGAGCAGTACTTC. Its protein product is CAISDRAYEQYF.

The chain couples TRBV2 to TRBJ2-3; D may be TRBD1 (5 bases). CDR1 is SNHLY, CDR2 FYNNEI, per germline. The CDR3 totals 12 residues. Deletions cut 4 bases from V and 5 bases from J, with 7 bases between. CDR3 DNA sequence: TGTGCCAGCAGTGGTGGACAAGATACGCAGTATTTT. Amino acid sequence: CASSGGQDTQYF. The whole variable domain, filled in from reference TRBV2 and TRBJ2-3, reads EPEVTQTPSHQVTQMGQEVILRCVPISNHLYFYWYRQILGQKVEFLVSFYNNEISEKSEIFDDQFSVERPDGSNFTLKIRSTKLEDSAMYFCASSGGQDTQYFGPGTRLTVL.

CDR3 residues: CASTPRGLKNIQYF. CDR3 in DNA: TGTGCCAGCACCCCGAGGGGGCTCAAAAACATTCAGTACTTC. This rearrangement joins TRBV5-6 to TRBJ2-4, with TRBD1 matching over 7 bases. Germline values: CDR1 SGHDT, CDR2 YYEEEE. J gave up 3 bases and V 6 bases, and 6 bases lay outside the gene matches. The CDR3 covers 14 residues.

The CDR3, as DNA: TGCAGCGTGAGGACAGGGGGATTTAATCAGCCCCAGCATTTT. This sequence encodes CSVRTGGFNQPQHF. The chain uses TRBV29-1 and TRBJ1-5; 10 nucleotides match TRBD1. V was clipped by 6 bases and J by 4 bases; unmatched bases: 6. The germline gives CDR1 SQVTM, CDR2 ANQGSEA. This CDR3 spans 14 amino acids.

This chain links TRBV7-8 with TRBJ2-5; the match to TRBD2 covers 8 bases. The CDR3 covers 14 residues. The junction had 7 bases not matched to a gene; V was cut back by 5 bases and J by 5 bases. CDR1 and CDR2 from the germline V gene are SGHVS and FQNEAQ. CDR3 in DNA: TGTGCCAGCAGCAATAGCGGGACTGGGGAGACCCAGTACTTC. It encodes CASSNSGTGETQYF.

The chain links TRBV24-1 to TRBJ2-1; no clear D. The CDR3 is made up of 12 amino acids. V was cut by 5 bases and J by 6 bases, with 7 bases left in between. Germline assignment: CDR1 KGHDR and CDR2 SFDVKD. The CDR3 spells CATSGDTNEQFF. The CDR3 DNA sequence: TGTGCCACCAGTGGCGACACCAATGAGCAGTTCTTC.

The CDR3 DNA reads TGTGCCAGCAGCCAAGGGGGGCGCGGACTCACTAATGAAAAACTGTTTTTT. This codes for CASSQGGRGLTNEKLFF. This sequence joins TRBV4-2 and TRBJ1-4; possible D gene TRBD1, 6 bases. The germline CDR1 and CDR2 sequences are LGHNA and YNFKEQ. This CDR3 contains 17 residues. The V end was cut by 1 base, the J end by 2 bases, with 14 bases between.

CDR3 residues: CASVAGEGDEQFF. As DNA, the CDR3 is TGTGCCAGCGTGGCAGGGGAGGGTGATGAGCAGTTCTTC. V gene TRBV2 combines with J gene TRBJ2-1; a weak D match, TRBD2 (7 bases). The germline CDR1 and CDR2 sequences are SNHLY and FYNNEI. V was cut by 8 bases and J by 8 bases, with 16 bases left in between. The CDR3 extends over 13 amino acids.

The V gene is TRBV5-8, the J gene TRBJ1-5; TRBD1 aligns across 9 bases. Looked up from germline, CDR1 is SGHTS and CDR2 is YDEGEE. This CDR3 is 16 amino acids long. Losses at the gene ends were 4 bases for V and 4 bases for J; bases not matched to a gene: 9. The CDR3 DNA reads TGTGCCAGCAGCCCCCGGGACAGGGTTTTAAATCAGCCCCAGCATTTT. Translation: CASSPRDRVLNQPQHF. Full variable domain (missing parts from reference TRBV5-8 and TRBJ1-5): EAGVTQSPTHLIKTRGQQATLRCSPISGHTSVYWYQQALGLGLQFLLWYDEGEERNRGNFPPRFSGRQFPNYSSELNVNALELEDSALYLCASSPRDRVLNQPQHFGDGTRLSIL.

The rearrangement links TRBV6-5 to TRBJ1-1; unclear D gene. The CDR3 consists of 14 residues. Germline-derived CDR1 and CDR2 are MNHEY and SVGAGI. The germline V and J ends were trimmed by 0 bases and 4 bases, with 9 bases remaining between them. CDR3 nucleotide sequence: TGTGCCAGCAGTTACTCATCGGGGTTCACTGAAGCTTTCTTT. Protein product: CASSYSSGFTEAFF.

V usage is TRBV11-2 and J usage is TRBJ1-1, with TRBD1 matching over 7 bases. CDR3 length: 15 amino acids. The V segment lost 5 bases and the J segment 4 bases; nucleotides outside the gene matches: 10. CDR1 is SGHAT and CDR2 is FQNNGV in the germline V gene. CDR3 nucleotides: TGTGCCAGCAGCCCGAGGGGGCCCTCGGGCACTGAAGCTTTCTTT. The encoded protein is CASSPRGPSGTEAFF.

The chain is built from TRBV9 and TRBJ1-2; D not certain. V was shortened by 0 bases and J by 13 bases, with 25 bases between the two germline ends. CDR3 length: 16 residues. Germline V gene sequence: CDR1 SGDLS, CDR2 YYNGEE. This chain's CDR3 is CASSVVSVRAMGKLTF. As DNA, the CDR3 is TGTGCCAGCAGCGTAGTTAGCGTGAGGGCCATGGGAAAGCTCACCTTC.

The gene calls are TRBV5-5 and TRBJ1-2; D not certain. The CDR3 loop spans 14 amino acids. V was cut by 3 bases and J by 3 bases, with 12 bases left in between. Germline CDR1 SGHKS, CDR2 YYEKEE (reference sequence). The CDR3 bases are TGTGCCAGCAGCTATGAGGGTAGAGACTATGGCTACACCTTC. This translates into CASSYEGRDYGYTF.

This rearrangement joins TRBV19 to TRBJ2-2; the D gene is possibly TRBD1 (5 bases). Germline V gene sequence: CDR1 LNHDA, CDR2 SQIVND (reference sequence). Trimming left V 5 bases short and J 2 bases short, with 15 bases between. The CDR3 is made up of 16 amino acids. Written as DNA, the CDR3 is TGTGCCAGTAGTTACAGGAAACTTCCAAACACCGGGGAGCTGTTTTTT. This translates into CASSYRKLPNTGELFF.